These 30 T cell receptor beta chains originate from one sample sequenced in a study of blood T cell repertoires in COVID-19. The data were produced by immunoSEQ multiplex PCR, yet TCRdb's version contains in-frame clones alone and is incomplete. The sample has hundreds of thousands of clones, around 90% seen once. Sequencing was performed on peripheral blood. The receptors were gathered from a woman aged 40 to 49 who had recovered from COVID-19.

The chain employs TRBV4-2 and TRBJ2-1; D is undetermined. The germline V and J ends were trimmed by 3 bases and 8 bases, with 17 bases remaining between them. CDR1 and CDR2 (germline): LGHNA, YNFKEQ. The CDR3 has 15 amino acids. This CDR3 is CASSQEPLPWDEQFF. CDR3 nucleotide sequence: TGTGCCAGCAGCCAGGAACCACTACCATGGGATGAGCAGTTCTTC.

The chain carries TRBV5-4 and TRBJ2-1, with 10 positions matching TRBD2. The CDR3 sequence is 16 residues long. Unmatched junction bases numbered 10, after V lost 4 bases and J lost 6 bases. Germline lookup yields CDR1 SGHNT and CDR2 YYREEE (reference sequence). CDR3 coding DNA: TGTGCCAGCAGCGGCGGAGGGAGCGGGAGGGTCAATGAGCAGTTCTTC. Translation gives CASSGGGSGRVNEQFF. Full variable domain (missing parts from reference TRBV5-4 and TRBJ2-1): ETGVTQSPTHLIKTRGQQVTLRCSSQSGHNTVSWYQQALGQGPQFIFQYYREEENGRGNFPPRFSGLQFPNYSSELNVNALELDDSALYLCASSGGGSGRVNEQFFGPGTRLTVL.

J is TRBJ2-2 and V is TRBV11-2, with TRBD1 matching 10 bases. Germline assignment: CDR1 SGHAT and CDR2 FQNNGV. The CDR3 is 16 amino acids. Unmatched junction bases numbered 9, after V lost 5 bases and J lost 6 bases. In nucleotides, the CDR3 is TGTGCCAGCAGCCGACTTCCGGGACAGGGGTCCGGGGAGCTGTTTTTT. Its protein product is CASSRLPGQGSGELFF.

The chain couples TRBV28 to TRBJ1-5, with 8 bases matching TRBD1. V gave up 8 bases and J gave up 3 bases; unmatched junction bases: 6. Germline-derived CDR1 and CDR2 are MDHEN and SYDVKM. CDR3 length: 14 residues. The CDR3 sequence is CASRGDRHNQPQHF. Here the CDR3 DNA reads TGTGCCAGCCGGGGGGACAGGCACAATCAGCCCCAGCATTTT. Full variable domain (rest looked up from reference TRBV28 and TRBJ1-5): DVKVTQSSRYLVKRTGEKVFLECVQDMDHENMFWYRQDPGLGLRLIYFSYDVKMKEKGDIPEGYSVSREKKERFSLILESASTNQTSMYLCASRGDRHNQPQHFGDGTRLSIL.

The rearrangement joins TRBV27 to TRBJ1-4; D ambiguous. Trimming removed 6 bases from V and 8 bases from J, with 22 bases in between. CDR3 length: 16 amino acids. The germline V gene has CDR1 MNHEY and CDR2 SMNVEV (reference sequence). Here the CDR3 reads CASRPVDGRKREKLFF. The CDR3 DNA sequence: TGTGCCAGCAGGCCCGTCGATGGCCGAAAGAGGGAAAAACTGTTTTTT.

V usage is TRBV19 and J usage is TRBJ1-5; D gene unclear. Trimming left V 10 bases short and J 9 bases short, with 19 bases between. Per the germline V gene, CDR1 is LNHDA and CDR2 is SQIVND (reference sequence). The CDR3 has 13 residues. The CDR3 DNA sequence: TGTGCCACCCTACCCGGGCCCCGGGGGCCCCAGCATTTT. Residues: CATLPGPRGPQHF. The full variable domain, with the rest looked up from reference TRBV19 and TRBJ1-5, is DGGITQSPKYLFRKEGQNVTLSCEQNLNHDAMYWYRQDPGQGLRLIYYSQIVNDFQKGDIAEGYSVSREKKESFPLTVTSAQKNPTAFYLCATLPGPRGPQHFGDGTRLSIL.

The chain recombines TRBV24-1 with TRBJ2-1; 14 nucleotides line up with TRBD2. The J segment lost 7 bases and the V segment lost 10 bases, leaving 14 bases of the junction unmatched. The V gene's germline CDR1 is KGHDR and CDR2 SFDVKD. The CDR3 has 17 amino acids. CDR3 residues: CATRGTSGSAPGNEQFF. As DNA, the CDR3 is TGTGCCACTAGGGGGACTAGCGGGAGCGCGCCGGGTAATGAGCAGTTCTTC.

This rearrangement joins TRBV27 to TRBJ2-1; 7 bases agree with TRBD2. There are 13 residues in the CDR3. Germline V lookup: CDR1 MNHEY, CDR2 SMNVEV (reference sequence). After removal of 2 bases from V and 9 bases from J, the junction contained 4 bases not matched to a gene. Written as DNA, the CDR3 is TGTGCCAGCAGTTTAGCAGGGAGGGGTGAGCAGTTCTTC. Protein: CASSLAGRGEQFF.

The chain carries TRBV5-1 and TRBJ1-4, with D perhaps TRBD1 (5 bases). The V gene lost 7 bases and the J gene lost 0 bases, with 10 bases spanning the gap. In germline, CDR1 is SGHRS, CDR2 YFSETQ. The CDR3 is made up of 14 amino acids. The CDR3 protein is CASRRGTTNEKLFF. For the CDR3, the DNA is TGCGCCAGCCGTAGGGGAACAACTAATGAAAAACTGTTTTTT.

The sample holds a few counts of this clone. The CDR3 loop reads CASSDRGQMYTEAFF. The CDR3, as DNA: TGTGCCAGCAGCGACAGGGGGCAGATGTACACTGAAGCTTTCTTT. This chain connects TRBV2 to TRBJ1-1; 10 bases agree with TRBD1. Germline assignment: CDR1 SNHLY and CDR2 FYNNEI. This CDR3 is built from 15 residues. Trimming removed 6 bases from V and 3 bases from J; junction bases left unmatched: 7.

CDR3 coding DNA: TGTGCCACCAGTGATCGAGGCGGGGAGCTGTTTTTT. Protein: CATSDRGGELFF. The V gene is TRBV24-1, the J gene TRBJ2-2; D gene unclear. The V end lost 3 bases, the J end lost 7 bases, and 5 bases lay between the germline ends. This CDR3 region has 12 residues. CDR1 is KGHDR and CDR2 is SFDVKD in the germline V gene.

The chain uses TRBV7-8 and TRBJ2-7, with a tentative D call TRBD2 (7 bases). The germline V and J ends were trimmed by 7 bases and 0 bases, with 13 bases remaining between them. The germline V gene encodes CDR1 SGHVS and CDR2 FQNEAQ. The CDR3 loop spans 14 amino acids. The CDR3 spells CASTPGGSSYEQYF. The CDR3 region has the DNA TGTGCCAGCACCCCGGGGGGCTCCTCCTACGAGCAGTACTTC.

This chain uses TRBV7-9 with TRBJ2-7, with D uncertain. The CDR3 runs to 16 residues. The germline V gene encodes CDR1 SEHNR and CDR2 FQNEAQ (reference sequence). V was shortened by 0 bases and J by 0 bases, with 12 bases between the two germline ends. CDR3: CASSLAPAGSSYEQYF. The CDR3 DNA sequence: TGTGCCAGCAGCTTAGCGCCAGCAGGCAGCTCCTACGAGCAGTACTTC.

The chain combines TRBV9 with TRBJ2-7, with a possible D match to TRBD2 (7 bases). From germline, CDR1 is SGDLS and CDR2 YYNGEE. This CDR3 region has 16 residues. V was cut by 0 bases and J by 2 bases, with 15 bases left in between. Here the CDR3 DNA reads TGTGCCAGCAGCGTAGGGGGGGCGGGAGTCCCCTACGAGCAGTACTTC. Residues: CASSVGGAGVPYEQYF.

The rearrangement uses TRBV6-2 or TRBV6-3 and TRBJ1-2, with D uncertain. Trimming pared 0 bases from V and 1 base from J, leaving 6 bases between. The CDR3 runs to 14 residues. Germline V CDR1 and CDR2: MNHEY, SVGEGT. CDR3 in DNA: TGTGCCAGCAGTTACTCCCCAGTTAACTATGGCTACACCTTC. Protein product: CASSYSPVNYGYTF.

The rearrangement uses TRBV13 and TRBJ2-3; TRBD1 is a possible D gene (6 bases). Germline V gene data show CDR1 as PRHDT and CDR2 as FYEKMQ (reference sequence). With 2 bases removed from V and 1 base from J, the gap between germline ends came to 13 bases. The CDR3 is made up of 16 amino acids. CDR3 residues: CASSLTTGIRTDTQYF. CDR3 nucleotides: TGTGCCAGCAGCTTAACTACAGGGATTCGCACAGATACGCAGTATTTT.

This chain connects TRBV27 to TRBJ1-4; possibly TRBD1 for D (6 bases). The CDR3 has 14 residues. Between the trimmed V and J ends, which lost 6 bases and 2 bases, there was a span of 10 bases. CDR1 and CDR2 (germline): MNHEY, SMNVEV (reference sequence). The CDR3 nucleotides read TGTGCCAGCAGCCCAGGACAGACTAATGAAAAACTGTTTTTT. Translating it yields CASSPGQTNEKLFF. The full variable domain, in which reference TRBV27 and TRBJ1-4 provide the parts outside the CDR3, is EAQVTQNPRYLITVTGKKLTVTCSQNMNHEYMSWYRQDPGLGLRQIYYSMNVEVTDKGDVPEGYKVSRKEKRNFPLILESPSPNQTSLYFCASSPGQTNEKLFFGSGTQLSVL.

The chain is built from TRBV4-1 and TRBJ2-1, with 12 bases identical to TRBD2. Trimming cost V 8 bases and J 9 bases; bases outside gene matches: 11. The V gene's germline CDR1 is MGHRA and CDR2 YSYEKL. The CDR3 sequence is 15 residues long. The CDR3 reads CASGPATSGSFEQFF. The CDR3 DNA follows: TGCGCCAGCGGCCCGGCGACTAGCGGGAGTTTTGAGCAGTTCTTC.

The rearrangement joins TRBV19 to TRBJ1-5, with a tentative D call TRBD1 (6 bases). V dropped 7 bases and J dropped 4 bases, with 17 bases sitting between them. This CDR3 has 15 residues. Germline V CDR1 and CDR2: LNHDA, SQIVND (reference sequence). CDR3 sequence: CASTPGRTANQPQHF. The DNA of the CDR3 is TGTGCCAGTACCCCTGGACGGACAGCGAATCAGCCCCAGCATTTT.

The genes are TRBV7-4 and TRBJ1-3; D perhaps matches TRBD1 (5 bases). The V gene's germline CDR1 is SGHVT and CDR2 SQSDAQ. The CDR3 sequence is 15 residues long. The V end lost 5 bases, the J end lost 2 bases, and 13 bases lay between the germline ends. The CDR3 reads CASSLREEPGNTIYF. CDR3 in DNA: TGTGCCAGCAGCCTCAGGGAGGAACCTGGAAACACCATATATTTT.

CDR3 region: CAISDPGTSDEQFF. CDR3 nucleotide sequence: TGTGCCATCAGTGACCCTGGGACTAGCGATGAGCAGTTCTTC. The rearrangement links TRBV10-3 to TRBJ2-1; 10 positions match TRBD2. V gave up 3 bases and J gave up 8 bases; unmatched junction bases: 4. Looked up from germline, CDR1 is ENHRY and CDR2 is SYGVKD. This CDR3 is built from 14 residues.

The V gene is TRBV5-5, the J gene TRBJ1-4, with D perhaps TRBD1 (5 bases). The germline CDR1 and CDR2 sequences are SGHKS and YYEKEE (reference sequence). This CDR3 is 14 amino acids long. V was clipped by 6 bases and J by 5 bases, with 14 bases between them. For the CDR3, the DNA is TGTGCCAGCACCCCCGGGGGGAACAATGAAAAACTGTTTTTT. Translation gives CASTPGGNNEKLFF.

This clone occurred a few times. The chain couples TRBV27 to TRBJ2-7; 11 bases are shared with TRBD2. CDR3 size: 15 residues. Germline trimming cut 4 bases from V and 2 bases from J; bases unmatched to any gene: 4. Looked up from germline, CDR1 is MNHEY and CDR2 is SMNVEV (reference sequence). The CDR3 reads CASSYLAGGAYEQYF. CDR3 nucleotide sequence: TGTGCCAGCAGTTACTTAGCGGGGGGGGCCTACGAGCAGTACTTC.

The V gene is TRBV28, the J gene TRBJ1-5; TRBD1 might be the D (6 bases). Deletions cut 10 bases from V and 3 bases from J, with 19 bases between. This CDR3 contains 15 residues. Germline V CDR1 and CDR2: MDHEN, SYDVKM. CDR3 nucleotide sequence: TGTGCCATCAGGGCCACAGGGCCCCTCAATCAGCCCCAGCATTTT. Protein product: CAIRATGPLNQPQHF.

This chain links TRBV11-3 with TRBJ2-2; TRBD2 is a possible D gene (7 bases). Germline V gene data show CDR1 as SGHNT and CDR2 as YENEEA. Trimming took 5 bases from V and 0 from J, leaving 13 bases between them. This CDR3 region has 16 residues. This CDR3 is CASSQGGGTNTGELFF. For the CDR3, the DNA is TGTGCCAGCAGCCAGGGCGGGGGCACGAACACCGGGGAGCTGTTTTTT.

CDR3 residues: CASSLTPIGPEINTGELFF. The CDR3 DNA sequence: TGTGCCAGCAGCTTAACTCCGATTGGGCCCGAAATCAACACCGGGGAGCTGTTTTTT. The chain recombines TRBV7-3 with TRBJ2-2, with D unclear. Germline lookup yields CDR1 SGHTA and CDR2 FQGTGA. CDR3 length equals 19 residues. V was clipped by 0 bases and J by 2 bases, with 19 bases between them.

The V and J genes are TRBV6-2 or TRBV6-3 and TRBJ2-4, with D tentatively TRBD1 (6 bases). The CDR3 covers 12 residues. Germline V gives CDR1 MNHEY, CDR2 SVGEGT. The ends were cut back, 2 bases at V and 9 bases at J, with 8 bases in the middle. The chain's CDR3 is CASSYTRGIQYF. The CDR3 DNA follows: TGTGCCAGCAGTTACACCAGGGGCATTCAGTACTTC.

The genes are TRBV7-9 and TRBJ1-5; perhaps TRBD1 as D (5 bases). V was shortened by 5 bases and J by 5 bases, with 13 bases between the two germline ends. Germline CDR1 is SEHNR and CDR2 is FQNEAQ (reference sequence). This CDR3 spans 14 amino acids. CDR3 protein: CASSLPGGDQPQHF. CDR3 nucleotides: TGTGCCAGCAGCCTGCCCGGGGGGGATCAGCCCCAGCATTTT.

The rearrangement uses TRBV3-1 (or the pseudogene TRBV3-2) and TRBJ2-2; D possibly corresponds to TRBD2 (5 bases). CDR3 length: 14 amino acids. Trimming left V 4 bases short and J 4 bases short, with 10 bases between. Per germline, CDR1 LGHDT and CDR2 YNNKEL (reference sequence). CDR3 in DNA: TGTGCCAGCAGCCTTTCTGGAGGCACCGGGGAGCTGTTTTTT. Amino acid sequence: CASSLSGGTGELFF.

The CDR3 is CASHGLAGMNEQFF. The DNA for the CDR3 is TGTGCCTCCCACGGACTAGCGGGAATGAATGAGCAGTTCTTC. The chain joins TRBV30 to TRBJ2-1; TRBD2 matches at 12 bases. The CDR3 totals 14 residues. Trimming removed 7 bases from V and 7 bases from J; junction bases left unmatched: 8. Germline lookup yields CDR1 GTSNPN and CDR2 SVGIG (reference sequence).